The rows below give T cell receptor beta chains drawn from one sample of a study of OX40 agonist ivuxolimab in advanced cancers. Using immunoSEQ multiplex PCR, the repertoire was profiled, and TCRdb retains in-frame clones only, with some absent. The data contain 40,000 or so clones, 65% to 85% of them singletons. This specimen was CD4+ or CD8+ T cells sorted from blood, taken in a trial of the OX40 agonist ivuxolimab. These receptor sequences come from an adult with an advanced solid tumor such as melanoma, head and neck, liver or kidney cancer. Each CDR3 is given with its conserved first and last residue. Fields, in order: V gene, D gene, clone size, J gene, CDR3 protein, CDR3 DNA. D genes are given only for firm matches. Some rows have no size entry. The others give once, few or many, or a class for an expanded clone.

TRBV4-2	NA	NA	TRBJ1-2	CASRSWRSANYGYTF	TGTGCCAGCCGCTCCTGGAGGTCTGCTAACTATGGCTACACCTTC
TRBV7-2	NA	NA	TRBJ2-3	CASSLVGLDTQYF	TGTGCCAGCAGCTTAGTGGGCTTAGATACGCAGTATTTT
TRBV7-4	TRBD1	NA	TRBJ1-2	CASSLGRTGEGYTF	TGTGCCAGCAGCTTAGGTCGGACAGGAGAAGGCTACACCTTC
TRBV5-8	NA	once	TRBJ1-6	CASSLGSIRGSPLHF	TGTGCCAGCAGCTTGGGCTCCATCAGGGGCTCACCCCTCCACTTT
TRBV5-8	NA	NA	TRBJ1-5	CASRRQGSQPQHF	TGTGCCAGCAGAAGGCAGGGAAGTCAGCCCCAGCATTTT
TRBV6-5	NA	once	TRBJ1-1	CASASGKRNTEAFF	TGTGCCAGCGCCTCGGGGAAGAGGAACACTGAAGCTTTCTTT
TRBV2	TRBD1	once	TRBJ2-7	CASSESGTGPYEQYF	TGTGCCAGCAGTGAATCGGGGACAGGGCCCTACGAGCAGTACTTC
TRBV7-8	TRBD2	NA	TRBJ2-1	CASSLVSLWTSGDLSYNEQFF	TGTGCCAGCAGCTTAGTTTCCCTATGGACTAGCGGGGACCTCTCCTACAATGAGCAGTTCTTC
TRBV6-5	TRBD2	NA	TRBJ2-5	CASSSTIAGETQYF	TGTGCCAGCAGTTCAACCATAGCGGGAGAGACCCAGTACTTC
TRBV13	NA	NA	TRBJ2-5	CASSLYSGETQYF	TGTGCCAGCAGCTTGTACAGTGGCGAGACCCAGTACTTC
TRBV6-5	NA	NA	TRBJ2-1	CASSYTDIFQQFF	TGTGCCAGCAGTTACACCGACATTTTTCAGCAGTTCTTC
TRBV19	TRBD1	NA	TRBJ2-7	CASSGTVGSYEQYF	TGTGCCAGTAGTGGGACAGTGGGCTCCTACGAGCAGTACTTC
TRBV30	TRBD1	once	TRBJ1-6	CAWNRGDSPLHF	TGTGCCTGGAACAGGGGGGATTCACCCCTCCACTTT
TRBV6-1	TRBD1	NA	TRBJ2-3	CASSERGDRVLDTQYF	TGTGCCAGCAGTGAAAGAGGGGACAGAGTGTTGGATACGCAGTATTTT
TRBV10-3	NA	few	TRBJ1-4	CAISGRGEKLFF	TGTGCCATCAGTGGCCGGGGGGAAAAACTGTTTTTT
TRBV6-5	NA	NA	TRBJ2-7	CASSSGETTYEQYF	TGTGCCAGCAGTTCTGGGGAAACCACCTACGAGCAGTACTTC
TRBV11-2	TRBD2	NA	TRBJ2-1	CASSSGLAGGPYNEQFF	TGTGCCAGCAGCTCAGGACTAGCGGGGGGCCCCTACAATGAGCAGTTCTTC
TRBV5-1	TRBD2	once	TRBJ2-1	CASSRFTSGGAYNEQFF	TGCGCCAGCAGCCGATTCACTAGCGGGGGAGCCTACAATGAGCAGTTCTTC
TRBV18	TRBD1	few	TRBJ1-1	CASSPRTGEETEAFF	TGTGCCAGCTCACCAAGGACAGGGGAGGAAACTGAAGCTTTCTTT
TRBV2	TRBD2	NA	TRBJ2-3	CASKSSGGLSTDTQYF	TGTGCCAGCAAGTCTAGCGGGGGACTGAGCACAGATACGCAGTATTTT
TRBV7-6	NA	NA	TRBJ2-3	CASSLWGDTQYF	TGTGCCAGCAGCTTATGGGGTGATACGCAGTATTTT
TRBV13	NA	once	TRBJ1-5	CASGFLDQPQHF	TGTGCCTCTGGGTTTTTGGATCAGCCCCAGCATTTT
TRBV4-1	NA	NA	TRBJ2-1	CASSQGGGGLNEQFF	TGCGCCAGCAGCCAAGGAGGAGGGGGACTGAATGAGCAGTTCTTC
TRBV28	NA	NA	TRBJ1-5	CASRQYSNQPQHF	TGTGCCAGCAGACAGTATAGCAATCAGCCCCAGCATTTT
TRBV19	NA	NA	TRBJ1-5	CASSRGWYSNQPQHF	TGTGCCAGTAGTAGGGGGTGGTATAGCAATCAGCCCCAGCATTTT
TRBV28	NA	NA	TRBJ2-7	CASSLGDGYEQYF	TGTGCCAGCAGTTTAGGGGACGGATACGAGCAGTACTTC
TRBV5-4	TRBD1	NA	TRBJ2-7	CASSPGTAQQYF	TGTGCCAGCAGCCCCGGGACAGCTCAGCAGTACTTC
TRBV6-1	TRBD1	NA	TRBJ2-3	CASIRNRGLTDTQYF	TGTGCCAGCATACGGAACAGGGGCCTAACAGATACGCAGTATTTT
TRBV9	NA	NA	TRBJ2-2	CASSIPRAGADTGELFF	TGTGCCAGCAGCATCCCGAGGGCGGGCGCGGACACCGGGGAGCTGTTTTTT
TRBV5-1	TRBD2	NA	TRBJ2-7	CASSGRTSPYEQYF	TGCGCCAGCAGTGGGAGGACTAGCCCCTACGAGCAGTACTTC
TRBV13	TRBD2	NA	TRBJ2-1	CASSLGYVGRERRNEQFF	TGTGCCAGCAGCTTAGGGTATGTAGGGCGGGAGAGACGCAATGAGCAGTTCTTC
TRBV4-2	NA	NA	TRBJ1-5	CASSQVSSSNQPQHF	TGTGCCAGCAGCCAAGTCTCGTCGAGCAATCAGCCCCAGCATTTT
TRBV6-5	NA	NA	TRBJ1-1	CASSSYTEAFF	TGTGCCAGCAGCTCTTACACTGAAGCTTTCTTT
TRBV7-2	TRBD1	NA	TRBJ2-5	CASSLAGGASQETQYF	TGTGCCAGCAGCTTAGCAGGGGGCGCGAGCCAAGAGACCCAGTACTTC
TRBV4-2	NA	NA	TRBJ2-5	CASSQDTGETQYF	TGTGCCAGCAGCCAAGATACAGGGGAGACCCAGTACTTC
TRBV7-2	NA	NA	TRBJ2-2	CASSLAGGFTNTGELFF	TGTGCCAGCAGCTTAGCCGGCGGGTTCACGAACACCGGGGAGCTGTTTTTT
TRBV30	NA	NA	TRBJ2-2	CAWSVHAGGNTGELFF	TGTGCCTGGAGTGTACATGCCGGCGGGAACACCGGGGAGCTGTTTTTT
TRBV10-3	TRBD1	NA	TRBJ1-6	CAISRTGGDSPLHF	TGTGCCATCAGTCGGACAGGGGGAGATTCACCCCTCCACTTT
TRBV5-1	NA	NA	TRBJ1-1	CASSLGGQPNTEAFF	TGCGCCAGCAGCTTGGGGGGACAACCGAACACTGAAGCTTTCTTT
TRBV30	NA	medium-sized	TRBJ1-2	CAWSVEANYGYTF	TGTGCCTGGAGTGTTGAGGCAAACTATGGCTACACCTTC
TRBV6-1	NA	NA	TRBJ1-6	CASSEVGIYNSPLHF	TGTGCCAGCAGTGAAGTAGGAATCTATAATTCACCCCTCCACTTT
TRBV5-1	TRBD1	NA	TRBJ1-3	CASSPRTGPGHTIYF	TGCGCCAGCAGCCCCCGGACAGGGCCCGGGCACACCATATATTTT
TRBV19	NA	NA	TRBJ1-5	CASTRGNQPQHF	TGTGCCAGTACACGGGGGAATCAGCCCCAGCATTTT
TRBV6-6	TRBD2	NA	TRBJ2-7	CASSYRLGGIYEQYF	TGTGCCAGCAGTTACCGCCTGGGGGGGATCTACGAGCAGTACTTC
TRBV19	TRBD1	NA	TRBJ2-3	CASSHPGQGLTDTQYF	TGTGCCAGTAGTCACCCGGGACAGGGGCTCACAGATACGCAGTATTTT
TRBV7-3	TRBD2	NA	TRBJ2-7	CASSLTLGTSPYEQYF	TGTGCCAGCAGCTTAACCTTAGGGACTAGCCCCTACGAGCAGTACTTC
TRBV7-6	TRBD1	NA	TRBJ1-2	CASSFLGTGGAWTF	TGTGCCAGCAGCTTTCTTGGGACAGGGGGCGCTTGGACCTTC
TRBV10-2	NA	NA	TRBJ2-3	CASTGASTDTQYF	TGCGCCAGCACGGGGGCCTCCACAGATACGCAGTATTTT
TRBV4-3	TRBD2	NA	TRBJ2-3	CASNPSGYTDTQYF	TGCGCCAGCAACCCTAGCGGGTACACAGATACGCAGTATTTT
TRBV28	TRBD1	once	TRBJ2-7	CASSLRDRDGEQYF	TGTGCCAGCAGTTTGCGGGACAGGGATGGCGAGCAGTACTTC
TRBV2	NA	NA	TRBJ2-5	CASRPQGGETQYF	TGTGCCAGCAGGCCACAGGGTGGAGAGACCCAGTACTTC
TRBV6-5	TRBD1	NA	TRBJ2-7	CASSLTGGGEQYF	TGTGCCAGCAGCTTGACAGGGGGCGGCGAGCAGTACTTC
TRBV4-1	NA	NA	TRBJ1-1	CASSQRGTEAFF	TGCGCCAGCAGCCAAAGGGGCACTGAAGCTTTCTTT
TRBV6-5	TRBD1	NA	TRBJ1-2	CASSYGTAAPYTF	TGTGCCAGCAGTTACGGGACAGCGGCTCCCTACACCTTC
TRBV28	TRBD1	once	TRBJ1-2	CASRPRDRHSDGYTF	TGTGCCAGCAGGCCCCGGGACAGACATAGTGATGGCTACACCTTC
TRBV19	NA	NA	TRBJ2-1	CASKRQAFSYNEQFF	TGTGCCAGTAAGCGACAGGCCTTCTCCTACAATGAGCAGTTCTTC